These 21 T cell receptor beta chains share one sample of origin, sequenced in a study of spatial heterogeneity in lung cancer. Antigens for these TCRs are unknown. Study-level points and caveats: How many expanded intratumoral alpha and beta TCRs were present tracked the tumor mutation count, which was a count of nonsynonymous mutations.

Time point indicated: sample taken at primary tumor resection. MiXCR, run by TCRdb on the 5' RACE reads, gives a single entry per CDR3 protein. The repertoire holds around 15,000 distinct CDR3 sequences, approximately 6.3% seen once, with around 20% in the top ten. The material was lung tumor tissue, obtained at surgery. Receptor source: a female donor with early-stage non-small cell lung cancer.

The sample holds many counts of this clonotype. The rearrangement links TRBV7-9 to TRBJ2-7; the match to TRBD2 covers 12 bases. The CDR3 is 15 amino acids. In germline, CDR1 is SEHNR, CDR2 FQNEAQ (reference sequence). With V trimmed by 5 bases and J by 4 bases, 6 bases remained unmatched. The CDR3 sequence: CASSATSGGWYEQYF. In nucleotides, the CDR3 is TGTGCCAGCAGCGCGACTAGCGGGGGATGGTACGAGCAGTACTTC.

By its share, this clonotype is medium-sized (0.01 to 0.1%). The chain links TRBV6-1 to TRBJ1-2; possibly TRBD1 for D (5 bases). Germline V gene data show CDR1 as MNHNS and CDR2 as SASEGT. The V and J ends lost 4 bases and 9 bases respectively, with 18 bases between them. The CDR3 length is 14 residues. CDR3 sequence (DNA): TGTGCCAGCAGTGTCGCAGGGATCGTTAATCGCTACACCTTC. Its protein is CASSVAGIVNRYTF.

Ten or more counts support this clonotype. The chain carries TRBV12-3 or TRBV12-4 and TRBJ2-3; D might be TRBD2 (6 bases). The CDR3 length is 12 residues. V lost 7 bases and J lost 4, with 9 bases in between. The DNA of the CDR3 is TGTGCCAGCACCGGGACTTCAGATACGCAGTATTTT. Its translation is CASTGTSDTQYF.

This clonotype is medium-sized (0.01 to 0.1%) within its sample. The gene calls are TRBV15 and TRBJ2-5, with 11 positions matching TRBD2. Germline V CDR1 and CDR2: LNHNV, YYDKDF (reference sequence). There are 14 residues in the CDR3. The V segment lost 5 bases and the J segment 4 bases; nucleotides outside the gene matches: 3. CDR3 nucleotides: TGTGCCACCAGCCCGCTAGCGGGGGGAGAGACCCAGTACTTC. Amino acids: CATSPLAGGETQYF. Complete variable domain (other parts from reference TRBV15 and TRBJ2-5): DAMVIQNPRYQVTQFGKPVTLSCSQTLNHNVMYWYQQKSSQAPKLLFHYYDKDFNNEADTPDNFQSRRPNTSFCFLDIRSPGLGDTAMYLCATSPLAGGETQYFGPGTRLLVL.

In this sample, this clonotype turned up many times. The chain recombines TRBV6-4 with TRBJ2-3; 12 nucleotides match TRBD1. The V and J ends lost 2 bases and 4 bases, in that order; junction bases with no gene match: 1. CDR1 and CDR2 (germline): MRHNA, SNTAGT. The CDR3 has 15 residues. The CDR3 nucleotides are TGTGCCAGCAGTGACGGGACAGGGGGCGCAGATACGCAGTATTTT. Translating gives CASSDGTGGADTQYF.

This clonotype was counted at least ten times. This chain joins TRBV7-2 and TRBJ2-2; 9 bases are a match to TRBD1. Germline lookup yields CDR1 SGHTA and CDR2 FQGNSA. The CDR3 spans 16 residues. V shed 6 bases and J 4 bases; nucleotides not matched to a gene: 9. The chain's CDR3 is CASSPGGTGSTGELFF. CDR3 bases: TGTGCCAGCAGTCCTGGCGGGACAGGGAGCACCGGGGAGCTGTTTTTT.

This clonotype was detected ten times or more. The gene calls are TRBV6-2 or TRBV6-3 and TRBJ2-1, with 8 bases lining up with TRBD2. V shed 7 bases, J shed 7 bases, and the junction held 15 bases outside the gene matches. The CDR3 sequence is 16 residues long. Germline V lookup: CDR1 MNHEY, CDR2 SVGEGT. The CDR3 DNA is TGTGCCAGCAATCCACTCACTAGCGGCGTCCGGAATGAGCAGTTCTTC. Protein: CASNPLTSGVRNEQFF.

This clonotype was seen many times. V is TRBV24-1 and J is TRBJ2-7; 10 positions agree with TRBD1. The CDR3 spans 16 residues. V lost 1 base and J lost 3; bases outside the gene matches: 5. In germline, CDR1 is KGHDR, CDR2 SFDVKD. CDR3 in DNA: TGTGCCACCAGTGATTTTCGGGACAGGGGTTACTACGAGCAGTACTTC. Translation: CATSDFRDRGYYEQYF.

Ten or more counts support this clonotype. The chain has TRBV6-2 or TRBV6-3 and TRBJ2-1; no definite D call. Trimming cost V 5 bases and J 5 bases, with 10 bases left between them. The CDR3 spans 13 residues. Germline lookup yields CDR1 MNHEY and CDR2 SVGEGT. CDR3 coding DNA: TGTGCCAGCAGTCCATTTGGTGACAATGAGCAGTTCTTC. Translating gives CASSPFGDNEQFF.

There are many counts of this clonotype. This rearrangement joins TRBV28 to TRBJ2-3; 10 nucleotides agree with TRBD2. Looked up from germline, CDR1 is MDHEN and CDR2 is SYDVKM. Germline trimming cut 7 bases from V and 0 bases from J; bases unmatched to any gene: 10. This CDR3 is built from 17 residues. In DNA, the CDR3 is TGTGCCAGCACCCCGGTGGGACTAGCGTCGAGCACAGATACGCAGTATTTT. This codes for CASTPVGLASSTDTQYF.

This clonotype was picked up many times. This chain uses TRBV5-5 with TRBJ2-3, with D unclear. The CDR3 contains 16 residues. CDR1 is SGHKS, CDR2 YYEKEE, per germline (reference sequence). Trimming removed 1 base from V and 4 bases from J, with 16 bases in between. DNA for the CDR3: TGTGCCAGCAGCTTGCAGTCTAAAGGATGGGCAGATACGCAGTATTTT. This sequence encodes CASSLQSKGWADTQYF.

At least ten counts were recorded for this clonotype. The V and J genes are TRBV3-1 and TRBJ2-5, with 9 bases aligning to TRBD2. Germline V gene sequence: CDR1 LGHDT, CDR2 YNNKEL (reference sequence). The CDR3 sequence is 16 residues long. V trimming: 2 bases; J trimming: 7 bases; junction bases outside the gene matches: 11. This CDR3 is CASSQSASGVTGTQYF. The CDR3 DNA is TGTGCCAGCAGCCAATCTGCTAGCGGGGTCACGGGGACCCAGTACTTC.

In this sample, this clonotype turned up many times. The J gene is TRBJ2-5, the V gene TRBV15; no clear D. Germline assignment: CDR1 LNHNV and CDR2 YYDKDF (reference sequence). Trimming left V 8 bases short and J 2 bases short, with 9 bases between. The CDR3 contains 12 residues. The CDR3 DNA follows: TGTGCCACCGGAAAGGTACAAGAGACCCAGTACTTC. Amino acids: CATGKVQETQYF.

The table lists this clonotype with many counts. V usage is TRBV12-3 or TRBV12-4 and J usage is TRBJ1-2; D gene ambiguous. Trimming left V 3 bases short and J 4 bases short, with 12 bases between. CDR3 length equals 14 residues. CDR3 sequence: CASSLRLEGYGYTF. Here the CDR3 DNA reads TGTGCCAGCAGTTTGCGCCTCGAGGGCTATGGCTACACCTTC.

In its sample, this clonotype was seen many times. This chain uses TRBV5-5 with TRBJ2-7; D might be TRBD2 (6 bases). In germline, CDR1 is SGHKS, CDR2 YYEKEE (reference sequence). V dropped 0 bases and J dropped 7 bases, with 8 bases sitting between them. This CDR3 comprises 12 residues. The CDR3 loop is CASSLGTKEQYF. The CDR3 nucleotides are TGTGCCAGCAGCTTGGGGACTAAGGAGCAGTACTTC. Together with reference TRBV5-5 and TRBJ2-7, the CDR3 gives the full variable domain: DAGVTQSPTHLIKTRGQQVTLRCSPISGHKSVSWYQQVLGQGPQFIFQYYEKEERGRGNFPDRFSARQFPNYSSELNVNALLLGDSALYLCASSLGTKEQYFGPGTRLTVT.

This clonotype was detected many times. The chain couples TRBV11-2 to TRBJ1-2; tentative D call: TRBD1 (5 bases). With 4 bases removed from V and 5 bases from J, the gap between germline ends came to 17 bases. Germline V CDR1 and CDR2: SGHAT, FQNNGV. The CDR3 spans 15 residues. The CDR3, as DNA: TGTGCCAGCAGCTCCGTAGGCGGCAGGGAATATGGCTACACCTTC. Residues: CASSSVGGREYGYTF.

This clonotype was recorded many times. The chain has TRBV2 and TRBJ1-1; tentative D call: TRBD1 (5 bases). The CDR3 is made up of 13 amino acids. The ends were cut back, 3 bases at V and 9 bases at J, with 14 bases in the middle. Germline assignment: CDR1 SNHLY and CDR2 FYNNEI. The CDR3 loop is CASSDQLGEKAFF. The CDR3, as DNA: TGTGCCAGCAGTGATCAGCTGGGGGAGAAAGCTTTCTTT.

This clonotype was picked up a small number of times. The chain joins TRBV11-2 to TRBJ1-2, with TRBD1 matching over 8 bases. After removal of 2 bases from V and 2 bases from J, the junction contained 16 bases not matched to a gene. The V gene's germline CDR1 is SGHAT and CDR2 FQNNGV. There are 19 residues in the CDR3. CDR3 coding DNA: TGTGCCAGCAGCTTAAGGGGCCTCGGACAGGGACAAATCAACTATGGCTACACCTTC. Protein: CASSLRGLGQGQINYGYTF.

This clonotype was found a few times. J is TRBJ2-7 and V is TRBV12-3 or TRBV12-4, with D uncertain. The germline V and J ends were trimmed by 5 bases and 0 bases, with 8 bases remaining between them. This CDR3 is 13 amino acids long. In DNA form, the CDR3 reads TGTGCCAGCAGTGCCTCTGGCTCCTACGAGCAGTACTTC. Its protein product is CASSASGSYEQYF.

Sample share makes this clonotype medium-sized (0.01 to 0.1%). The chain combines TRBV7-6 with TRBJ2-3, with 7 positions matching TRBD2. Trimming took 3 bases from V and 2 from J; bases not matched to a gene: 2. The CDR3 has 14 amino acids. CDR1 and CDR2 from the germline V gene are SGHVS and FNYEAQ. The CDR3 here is CASSLTSNTDTQYF. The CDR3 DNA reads TGTGCCAGCAGCTTGACTAGCAACACAGATACGCAGTATTTT.

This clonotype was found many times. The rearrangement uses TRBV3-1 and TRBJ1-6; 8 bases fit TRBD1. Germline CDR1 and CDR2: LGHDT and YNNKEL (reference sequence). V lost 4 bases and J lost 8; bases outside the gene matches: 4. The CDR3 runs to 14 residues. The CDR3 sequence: CASSPSTGDSPLHF. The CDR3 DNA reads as TGTGCCAGCAGCCCATCGACAGGGGATTCACCCCTCCACTTT.